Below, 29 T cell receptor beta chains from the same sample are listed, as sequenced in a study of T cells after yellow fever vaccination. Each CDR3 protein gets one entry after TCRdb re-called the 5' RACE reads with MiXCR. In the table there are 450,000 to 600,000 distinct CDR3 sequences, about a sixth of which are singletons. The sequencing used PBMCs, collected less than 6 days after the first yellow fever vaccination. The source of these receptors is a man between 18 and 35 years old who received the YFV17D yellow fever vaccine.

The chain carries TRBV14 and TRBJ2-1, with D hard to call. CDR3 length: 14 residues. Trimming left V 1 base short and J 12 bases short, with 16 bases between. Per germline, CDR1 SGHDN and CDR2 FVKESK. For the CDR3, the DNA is TGTGCCAGCAGCCAAGTTCCTAGTGGGTTTTTGCAGTTCTTC. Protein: CASSQVPSGFLQFF.

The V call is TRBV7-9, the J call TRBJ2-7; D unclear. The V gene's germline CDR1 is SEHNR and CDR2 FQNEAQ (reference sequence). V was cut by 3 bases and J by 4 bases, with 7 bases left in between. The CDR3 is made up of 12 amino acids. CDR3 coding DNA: TGTGCCAGCAGCTTCCTGAAGTACGAGCAGTACTTC. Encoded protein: CASSFLKYEQYF.

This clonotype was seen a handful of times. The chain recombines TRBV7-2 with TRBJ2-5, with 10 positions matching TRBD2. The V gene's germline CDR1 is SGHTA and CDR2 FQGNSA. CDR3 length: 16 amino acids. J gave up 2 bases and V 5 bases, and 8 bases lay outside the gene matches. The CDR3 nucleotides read TGTGCCAGCAGCATTAGCCTAGCGGGGGAGCAAGAGACCCAGTACTTC. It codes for CASSISLAGEQETQYF. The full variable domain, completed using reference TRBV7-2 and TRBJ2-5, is GAGVSQSPSNKVTEKGKDVELRCDPISGHTALYWYRQSLGQGLEFLIYFQGNSAPDKSGLPSDRFSAERTGGSVSTLTIQRTQQEDSAVYLCASSISLAGEQETQYFGPGTRLLVL.

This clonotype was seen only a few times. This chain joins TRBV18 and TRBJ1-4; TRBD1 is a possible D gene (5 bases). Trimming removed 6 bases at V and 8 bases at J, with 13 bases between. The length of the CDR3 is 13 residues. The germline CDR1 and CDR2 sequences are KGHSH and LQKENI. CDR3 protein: CASSQQEEEKLFF. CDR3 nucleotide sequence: TGTGCCAGCTCCCAACAGGAAGAAGAAAAACTGTTTTTT.

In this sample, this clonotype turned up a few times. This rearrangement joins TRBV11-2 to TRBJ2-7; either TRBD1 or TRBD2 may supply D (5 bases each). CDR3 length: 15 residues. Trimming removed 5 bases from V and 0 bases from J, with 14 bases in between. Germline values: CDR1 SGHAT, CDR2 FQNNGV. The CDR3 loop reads CASSPRQRNSYEQYF. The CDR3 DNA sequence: TGTGCCAGCAGCCCTAGACAGCGGAACTCCTACGAGCAGTACTTC.

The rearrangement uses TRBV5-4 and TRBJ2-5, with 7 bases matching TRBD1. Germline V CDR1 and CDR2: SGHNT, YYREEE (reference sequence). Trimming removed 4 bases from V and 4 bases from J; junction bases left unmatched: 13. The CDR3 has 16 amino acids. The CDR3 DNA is TGTGCCAGCAGCCGAATAGGGGGCTTATTTGGAGAGACCCAGTACTTC. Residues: CASSRIGGLFGETQYF.

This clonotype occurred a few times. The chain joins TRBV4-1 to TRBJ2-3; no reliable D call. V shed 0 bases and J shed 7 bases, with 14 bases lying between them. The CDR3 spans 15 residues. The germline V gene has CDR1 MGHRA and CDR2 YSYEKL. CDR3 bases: TGCGCCAGCAGCCAAGATCGTACCCGTCGTTATACGCAGTATTTT. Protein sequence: CASSQDRTRRYTQYF.

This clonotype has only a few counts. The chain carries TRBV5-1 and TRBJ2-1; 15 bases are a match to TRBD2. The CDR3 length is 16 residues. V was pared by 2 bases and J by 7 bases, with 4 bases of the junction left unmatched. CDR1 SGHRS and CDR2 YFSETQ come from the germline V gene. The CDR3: CASSLGTSGGKNEQFF. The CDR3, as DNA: TGCGCCAGCAGCTTAGGGACTAGCGGGGGGAAGAATGAGCAGTTCTTC.

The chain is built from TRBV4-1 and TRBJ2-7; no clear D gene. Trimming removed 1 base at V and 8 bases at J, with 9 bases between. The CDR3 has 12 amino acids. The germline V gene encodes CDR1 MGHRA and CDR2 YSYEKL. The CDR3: CASSQVGPKQYF. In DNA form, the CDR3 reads TGCGCCAGCAGCCAAGTCGGACCCAAGCAGTACTTC.

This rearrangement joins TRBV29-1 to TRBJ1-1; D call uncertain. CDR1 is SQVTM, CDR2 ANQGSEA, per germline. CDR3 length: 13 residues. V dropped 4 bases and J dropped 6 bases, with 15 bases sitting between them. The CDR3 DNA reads TGCAGCGTTGCCCCGGCCGGCAATGCTGAAGCTTTCTTT. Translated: CSVAPAGNAEAFF.

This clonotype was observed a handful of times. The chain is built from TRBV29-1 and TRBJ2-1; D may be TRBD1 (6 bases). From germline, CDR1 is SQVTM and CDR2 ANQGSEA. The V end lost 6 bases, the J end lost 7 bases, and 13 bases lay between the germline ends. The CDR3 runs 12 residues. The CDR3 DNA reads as TGCAGCGTAGACTTCAGGGGAAATGAGCAGTTCTTC. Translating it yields CSVDFRGNEQFF.

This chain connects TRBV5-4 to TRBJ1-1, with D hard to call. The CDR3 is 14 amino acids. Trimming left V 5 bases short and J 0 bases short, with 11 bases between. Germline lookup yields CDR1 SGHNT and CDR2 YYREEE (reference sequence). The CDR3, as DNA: TGTGCCAGCAGAGTAAAGGAGATGAACACTGAAGCTTTCTTT. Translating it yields CASRVKEMNTEAFF.

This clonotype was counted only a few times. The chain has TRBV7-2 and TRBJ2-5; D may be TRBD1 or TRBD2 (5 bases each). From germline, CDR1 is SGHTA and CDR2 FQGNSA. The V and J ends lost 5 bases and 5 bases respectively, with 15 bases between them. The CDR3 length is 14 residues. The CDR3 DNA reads TGTGCCAGCAGCCCCGGTCCGGGGCTGGAGACCCAGTACTTC. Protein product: CASSPGPGLETQYF.

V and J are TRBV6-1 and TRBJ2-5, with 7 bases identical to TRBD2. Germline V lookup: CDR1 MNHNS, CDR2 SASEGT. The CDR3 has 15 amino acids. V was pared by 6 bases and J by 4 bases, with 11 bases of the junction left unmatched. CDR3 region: CASSNSGAGGETQYF. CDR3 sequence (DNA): TGTGCCAGCAGCAACAGCGGGGCTGGGGGAGAGACCCAGTACTTC.

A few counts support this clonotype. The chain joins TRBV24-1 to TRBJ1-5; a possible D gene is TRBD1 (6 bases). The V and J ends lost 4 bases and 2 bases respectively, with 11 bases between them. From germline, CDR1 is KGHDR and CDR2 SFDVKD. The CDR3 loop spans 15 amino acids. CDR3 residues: CATSEVRGRNQPQHF. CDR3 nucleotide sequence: TGTGCCACCAGTGAGGTCAGGGGCCGCAATCAGCCCCAGCATTTT.

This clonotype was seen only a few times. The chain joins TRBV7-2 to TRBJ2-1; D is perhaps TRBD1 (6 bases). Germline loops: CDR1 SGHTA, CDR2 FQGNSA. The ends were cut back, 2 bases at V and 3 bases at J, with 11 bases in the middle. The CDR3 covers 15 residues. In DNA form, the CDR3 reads TGTGCCAGCAGCTTACGTCACAGGGACTACAATGAGCAGTTCTTC. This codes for CASSLRHRDYNEQFF. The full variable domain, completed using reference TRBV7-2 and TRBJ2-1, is GAGVSQSPSNKVTEKGKDVELRCDPISGHTALYWYRQSLGQGLEFLIYFQGNSAPDKSGLPSDRFSAERTGGSVSTLTIQRTQQEDSAVYLCASSLRHRDYNEQFFGPGTRLTVL.

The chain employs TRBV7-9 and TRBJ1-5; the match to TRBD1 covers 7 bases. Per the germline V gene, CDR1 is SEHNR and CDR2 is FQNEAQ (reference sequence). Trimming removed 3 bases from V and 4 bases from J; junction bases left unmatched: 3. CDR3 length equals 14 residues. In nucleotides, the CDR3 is TGTGCCAGCAGCTTGACGACAGGGAATCAGCCCCAGCATTTT. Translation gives CASSLTTGNQPQHF.

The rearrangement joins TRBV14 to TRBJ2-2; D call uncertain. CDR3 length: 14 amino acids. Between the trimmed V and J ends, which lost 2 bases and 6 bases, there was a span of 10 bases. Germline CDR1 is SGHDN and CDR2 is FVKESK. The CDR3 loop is CASSQPGEAGELFF. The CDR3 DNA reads TGTGCCAGCAGCCAACCAGGCGAAGCCGGGGAGCTGTTTTTT. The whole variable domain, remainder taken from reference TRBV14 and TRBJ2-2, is EAGVTQFPSHSVIEKGQTVTLRCDPISGHDNLYWYRRVMGKEIKFLLHFVKESKQDESGMPNNRFLAERTGGTYSTLKVQPAELEDSGVYFCASSQPGEAGELFFGEGSRLTVL.

CDR3 residues: CASSYNPGLAVTDTQYF. The CDR3 DNA is TGTGCCAGCAGCTACAACCCGGGACTAGCGGTCACAGATACGCAGTATTTT. V usage is TRBV28 and J usage is TRBJ2-3, with 11 bases fitting TRBD2. Germline assignment: CDR1 MDHEN and CDR2 SYDVKM. This CDR3 is 17 amino acids long. The trim removed 6 bases at V and 2 bases at J, leaving 10 bases unmatched.

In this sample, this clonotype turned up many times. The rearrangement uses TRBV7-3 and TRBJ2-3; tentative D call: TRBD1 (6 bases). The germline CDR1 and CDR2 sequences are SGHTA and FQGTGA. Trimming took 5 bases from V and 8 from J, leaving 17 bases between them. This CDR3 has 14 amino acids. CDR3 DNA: TGTGCCAGCAGCCCCAGGTGGGGGCCTGGTACGCAGTATTTT. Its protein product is CASSPRWGPGTQYF.

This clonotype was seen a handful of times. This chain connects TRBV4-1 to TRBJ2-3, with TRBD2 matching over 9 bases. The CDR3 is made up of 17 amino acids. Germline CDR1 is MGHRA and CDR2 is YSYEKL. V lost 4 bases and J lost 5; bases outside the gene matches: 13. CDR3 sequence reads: CASSPDRRGGPQDTQYF. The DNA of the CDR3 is TGCGCCAGCAGCCCCGACAGGCGGGGGGGGCCTCAAGATACGCAGTATTTT.

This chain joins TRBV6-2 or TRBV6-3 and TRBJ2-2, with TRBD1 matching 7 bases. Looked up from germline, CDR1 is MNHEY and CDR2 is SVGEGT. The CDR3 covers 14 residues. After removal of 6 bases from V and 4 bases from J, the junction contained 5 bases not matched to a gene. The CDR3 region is CASSLTGITGELFF. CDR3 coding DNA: TGTGCCAGCAGCCTGACAGGGATCACCGGGGAGCTGTTTTTT.

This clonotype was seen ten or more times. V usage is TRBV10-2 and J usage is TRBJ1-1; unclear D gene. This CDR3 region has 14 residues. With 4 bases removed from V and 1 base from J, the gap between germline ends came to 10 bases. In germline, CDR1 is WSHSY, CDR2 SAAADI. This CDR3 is CASSASGENTEAFF. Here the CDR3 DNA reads TGCGCCAGCAGTGCTTCCGGGGAGAACACTGAAGCTTTCTTT.

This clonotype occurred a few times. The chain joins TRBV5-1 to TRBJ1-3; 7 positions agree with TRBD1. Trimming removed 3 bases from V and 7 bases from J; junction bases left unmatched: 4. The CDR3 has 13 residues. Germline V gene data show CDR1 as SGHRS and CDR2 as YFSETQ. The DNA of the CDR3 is TGCGCCAGCAGCTCGGGACAGAGGAACACCATATATTTT. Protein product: CASSSGQRNTIYF.

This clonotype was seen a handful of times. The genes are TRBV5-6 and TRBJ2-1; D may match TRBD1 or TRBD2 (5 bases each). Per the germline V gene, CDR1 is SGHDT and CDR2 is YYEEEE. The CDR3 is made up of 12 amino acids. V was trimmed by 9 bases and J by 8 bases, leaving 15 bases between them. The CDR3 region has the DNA TGTGCCACCCGGGACGGTTCCGATGAGCAGTTCTTC. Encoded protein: CATRDGSDEQFF.

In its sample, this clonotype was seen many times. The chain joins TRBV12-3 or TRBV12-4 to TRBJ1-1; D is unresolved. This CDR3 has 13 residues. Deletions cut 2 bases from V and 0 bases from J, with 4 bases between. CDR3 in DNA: TGTGCCAGCAGTTTACAGGTGAACACTGAAGCTTTCTTT. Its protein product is CASSLQVNTEAFF.

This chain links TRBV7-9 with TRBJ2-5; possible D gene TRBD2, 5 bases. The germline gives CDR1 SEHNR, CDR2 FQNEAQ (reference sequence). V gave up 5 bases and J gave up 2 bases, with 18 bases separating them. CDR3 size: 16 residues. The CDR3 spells CASSLPNAGLQETQYF. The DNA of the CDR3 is TGTGCCAGCAGCCTCCCGAATGCGGGCTTACAAGAGACCCAGTACTTC.

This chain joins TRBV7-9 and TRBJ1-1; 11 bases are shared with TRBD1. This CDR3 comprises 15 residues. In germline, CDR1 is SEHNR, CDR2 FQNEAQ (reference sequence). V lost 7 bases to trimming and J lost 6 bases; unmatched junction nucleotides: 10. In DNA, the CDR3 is TGTGCCAGCAACAACCGGGACAGGGGGGACCCTGAAGCTTTCTTT. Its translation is CASNNRDRGDPEAFF.

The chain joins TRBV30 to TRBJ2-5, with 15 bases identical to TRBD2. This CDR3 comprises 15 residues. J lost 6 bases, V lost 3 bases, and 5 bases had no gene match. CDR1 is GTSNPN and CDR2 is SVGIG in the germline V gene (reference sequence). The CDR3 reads CAWRKGLAGGKTQYF. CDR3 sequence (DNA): TGTGCCTGGAGGAAGGGACTAGCGGGGGGAAAGACCCAGTACTTC.